The present T cell receptor beta chain was sequenced within a study of T cell responses to AZD1222 COVID-19 vaccine. General observations from the study: Donors in the cohort were predominantly white British and more often female, and clonal diversity was possibly underestimated. When two AZD1222 doses had been given, Spike-specific TCR breadth and depth rose. In the spike-specific TCR repertoire, nearly half reportedly target unmutated variant regions.

The CDR3 loop spans 12 amino acids. V lost 1 base, J lost 6 bases, and 3 bases lay in between. Germline V CDR1 and CDR2: MDHEN, SYDVKM. Remarks on this clone: The antigen is undetermined. In the same sample, other DNA sequences code for this CDR3.

The method was immunoSEQ multiplex PCR; TCRdb's version includes in-frame clones alone and lacks a portion of them. The sample includes roughly 100,000 clones, about nine tenths of them seen just once. The V call is TRBV28, the J call TRBJ2-2; D ambiguous. Sample: peripheral blood, taken on day 0 of AZD1222 vaccination. This TCR derives from an adult in good health. CDR3 nucleotide sequence: TGTGCCAGCAGTTTATTGGCCGGGGAGCTGTTTTTT. This translates into CASSLLAGELFF.